The sequence of this T cell receptor (beta chain) was determined in a study of T cell repertoires in cytomegalovirus infection. About the research overall: CMV epitopes in the study were HLA-C-restricted (recently identified) and HLA-B-restricted (well studied). Through public TCR beta signatures, both CMV infection and matching HLA type were indicated.

One entry per CDR3 protein results from TCRdb running MiXCR on the reads. The table lists approximately 770,000 distinct CDR3 sequences, 29% of them singletons. For this clonotype: The antigen remains undetermined.

Overall study results and limits: In two of eight donors, the top clonotype was HLA-C-restricted CMV-specific. Cumulative public TCR beta family frequency identified carriers of CMV plus the relevant HLA.

Germline-derived CDR1 and CDR2 are LGHNA and YNFKEQ. This CDR3 region has 15 residues. The V end was cut by 0 bases, the J end by 0 bases, with 6 bases between. The input for sequencing was cultured CD8+ T cells from PBMCs, taken from culture after CMV antigen stimulation. This sequence joins TRBV4-2 and TRBJ1-5; D gene uncertain. This TCR was recovered from a human donor in good health (CMV status not recorded). Some clones in this sample may be carry-over from other donors' samples. The CDR3 region has the DNA TGTGCCAGCAGCCAAGACGGGATTAGCAATCAGCCCCAGCATTTT. This encodes CASSQDGISNQPQHF.